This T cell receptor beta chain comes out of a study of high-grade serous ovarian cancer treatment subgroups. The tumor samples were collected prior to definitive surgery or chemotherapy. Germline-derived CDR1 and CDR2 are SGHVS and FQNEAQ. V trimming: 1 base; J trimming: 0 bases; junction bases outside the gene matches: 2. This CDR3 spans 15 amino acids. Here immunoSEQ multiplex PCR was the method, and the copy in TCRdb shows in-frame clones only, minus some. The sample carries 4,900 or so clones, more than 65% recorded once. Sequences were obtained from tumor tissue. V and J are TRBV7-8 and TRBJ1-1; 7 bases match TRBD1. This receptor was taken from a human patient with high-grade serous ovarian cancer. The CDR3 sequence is CASSLGQGMNTEAFF. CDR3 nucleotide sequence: TGTGCCAGCAGCTTAGGACAGGGCATGAACACTGAAGCTTTCTTT.